This is a list of T cell receptor beta chains from one sample in a study of shared clonotypes between healthy human individuals. Produced via immunoSEQ multiplex PCR; TCRdb's table is partial and in-frame only. This sample has over 300,000 clones; over 75% occur once, and the top ten carry under 20%. Input material: memory CD8+ T cells sorted from blood. All receptors derive from a man aged 18 to 29 in good health. Each CDR3 is given with its conserved first and last residue. D genes are given only for firm matches. Size is stated for part of the rows, as once, few or many counts, or as a class when the clone is expanded.

V,size,D,J,DNA,CDR3
TRBV28,NA,TRBD1,TRBJ1-1,TGTGCCAGCAGGGTCCGGGACAGGGGGTCCACTGAAGCTTTCTTT,CASRVRDRGSTEAFF
TRBV2,NA,TRBD1,TRBJ1-5,TGTGCCAGCAGTGAGACAGGGATCAATCAGCCCCAGCATTTT,CASSETGINQPQHF
TRBV5-1,once,NA,TRBJ2-3,TGCGCCAGCACTCCGGGACCCACCACAGATACGCAGTATTTT,CASTPGPTTDTQYF
TRBV4-3,NA,NA,TRBJ1-1,TGCGCCAGCAGCGACGCCGGGGCAGGGGCATGGGACACTGAAGCTTTCTTT,CASSDAGAGAWDTEAFF
TRBV6-4,NA,TRBD1,TRBJ1-2,TGTGCCAGCAGTGATGGACAGGGTCCAGCTCAGGGCTACACCTTC,CASSDGQGPAQGYTF
TRBV5-1,NA,TRBD1,TRBJ2-2,TGCGCCAGCAGCCCAAACTGGGCAGGGGGCCACACCGGGGAGCTGTTTTTT,CASSPNWAGGHTGELFF
TRBV28,NA,TRBD1,TRBJ1-5,TGTGCCAGCAGTTCTATGGGACAGGGGACTAATCAGCCCCAGCATTTT,CASSSMGQGTNQPQHF
TRBV7-9,NA,NA,TRBJ2-7,TGTGCCAGCAGCTTACCCGGGGGAGGTGTCTACGAGCAGTACTTC,CASSLPGGGVYEQYF
TRBV7-6,NA,NA,TRBJ2-2,TGTGCCAGCTCCCCTAATTACGGGGAGCTGTTTTTT,CASSPNYGELFF
TRBV10-2,NA,TRBD2,TRBJ2-1,TGCGCCAGCAGTGGGGGGACTAGCGGGCCCTACAATGAGCAGTTCTTC,CASSGGTSGPYNEQFF
TRBV4-1,NA,NA,TRBJ2-7,TGCGCCAGCAGCACTCGGACAGCCTCCTACGAGCAGTACTTC,CASSTRTASYEQYF
TRBV7-9,many,TRBD1,TRBJ1-1,TGTGCCAGCAGCTTAGCTACAGGGGGCCCGAACACTGAAGCTTTCTTT,CASSLATGGPNTEAFF
TRBV15,once,NA,TRBJ2-7,TGTGCCACCAGCCCGGACAGTTCCTACGAGCAGTACTTC,CATSPDSSYEQYF
TRBV5-1,NA,NA,TRBJ2-3,TGCGCCAGCAGCCCCTTTGACAGGCCCGGGTGGGATACGCAGTATTTT,CASSPFDRPGWDTQYF
TRBV7-6,NA,NA,TRBJ1-6,TGTGCCAGCAGCTTAGAGGGCAGGGATAATTCACCCCTCCACTTT,CASSLEGRDNSPLHF
TRBV30,NA,NA,TRBJ1-1,TGTGCCTGGGAGGACATCGCTGAGATGAACACTGAAGCTTTCTTT,CAWEDIAEMNTEAFF
TRBV25-1,NA,TRBD2,TRBJ2-1,TGTGCCAGCAGAACTAGCGGGGGGTATCTTGGTGAGCAGTTCTTC,CASRTSGGYLGEQFF
TRBV2,once,TRBD2,TRBJ2-2,TGTGCCAGCAGTGACCCAGCGGGAGCCTCCGGGGAGCTGTTTTTT,CASSDPAGASGELFF